This T cell receptor (beta chain) is drawn from a study of T cells in pancreatic ductal adenocarcinoma. Whole-study results and caveats: Unique clonotypes were approximately 8-fold more numerous in blood than in tumor. Mean clonality was approximately 0.11 in tumors and approximately 0.072 in blood, not significantly different.

Losses at the gene ends were 6 bases for V and 5 bases for J; bases not matched to a gene: 7. The CDR3 length is 15 residues. From germline, CDR1 is MNHNY and CDR2 SVGAGI (reference sequence). Surgery without prior neoadjuvant therapy was the treatment of the selected pancreatic ductal adenocarcinoma patients. Sequenced by immunoSEQ multiplex PCR; TCRdb stores in-frame clones only, minus some. The data hold thousands of clones, with 68% observed a single time. About this clone itself: The antigen remains undetermined.

The clonotype comes from a human donor with pancreatic ductal adenocarcinoma. The sample was pancreatic tumor tissue. V and J are TRBV6-6 and TRBJ1-2; TRBD1 aligns across 12 bases. CDR3 nucleotide sequence: TGTGCCAGCAGCTTCAAGGGACAGGGGGCGTATGGCTACACCTTC. Amino acids: CASSFKGQGAYGYTF.